These T cell receptor beta chains were read from a single sample in a study of T-cell memory formation after mild COVID-19. TCRdb used MiXCR to reprocess the 5' RACE reads, holding one entry per CDR3 protein. The sample consists of about 210,000 distinct CDR3 sequences, under 30% of them appearing once. The sequenced sample consisted of PBMCs or a T cell subset sorted from them (not recorded which). The receptors stem from an adult woman who had mild COVID-19 (a few samples of this study predate the infection). Cell type and time point are not known. Both conserved end residues are part of each CDR3. A D gene is named only where the DNA matches it firmly. Some rows mark clone size as missing; the rest say once, few, many or name a class of expanded clone.

CDR3 protein,CDR3 DNA,V gene,CDR3 length,D gene,clone size,J gene
CASSWDGERYEQYF,TGCGCCAGCAGCTGGGACGGGGAGCGCTACGAGCAGTACTTC,TRBV5-1,14,.,few,TRBJ2-7
CASSKWTASSYNSPLHF,TGTGCCAGCAGCAAATGGACGGCGAGCTCCTATAATTCACCCCTCCACTTT,TRBV7-6,17,.,few,TRBJ1-6
CAISQTGQGEGEQYF,TGTGCCATCAGTCAAACCGGACAGGGGGAGGGCGAGCAGTACTTC,TRBV10-3,15,TRBD1,.,TRBJ2-7
CSARTGGHGETQYF,TGCAGTGCTAGGACGGGGGGGCATGGAGAGACCCAGTACTTC,TRBV20-1,14,TRBD2,few,TRBJ2-5
CASSRPGLAGQETQYF,TGTGCCAGCTCACGGCCGGGACTAGCGGGGCAAGAGACCCAGTACTTC,TRBV18,16,TRBD2,.,TRBJ2-5
CASSQDFYGYTF,TGTGCCAGCAGCCAGGACTTCTATGGCTACACCTTC,TRBV7-9,12,.,.,TRBJ1-2
CASSRRQGARETQYF,TGTGCCAGCAGCCGGAGACAGGGGGCAAGAGAGACCCAGTACTTC,TRBV3-1,15,TRBD1,.,TRBJ2-5
CASDRGFTDTQYF,TGTGCCAGCGATCGGGGGTTCACAGATACGCAGTATTTT,TRBV6-2/TRBV6-3,13,.,.,TRBJ2-3
CASRRDSYEQYF,TGTGCCAGCAGACGGGACTCCTACGAGCAGTACTTC,TRBV25-1,12,.,few,TRBJ2-7
CASSIPGTGLYNEQFF,TGTGCCAGCAGCATTCCCGGGACAGGGCTCTACAATGAGCAGTTCTTC,TRBV7-9,16,TRBD1,.,TRBJ2-1
CATSASRQETQYF,TGTGCCACCAGTGCATCCAGACAAGAGACCCAGTACTTC,TRBV24-1,13,.,.,TRBJ2-5
CASSYSGTEVDIQYF,TGTGCCAGCAGTTACTCGGGGACAGAGGTCGACATTCAGTACTTC,TRBV6-2/TRBV6-3,15,TRBD1,.,TRBJ2-4
CASSIGNRGEAFF,TGTGCCAGTAGTATAGGGAACAGGGGCGAAGCTTTCTTT,TRBV19,13,TRBD1,many,TRBJ1-1
CSSPGTGDYEQYF,TGCAGCTCACCCGGGACAGGGGACTACGAGCAGTACTTC,TRBV29-1,13,TRBD1,few,TRBJ2-7
CASSPTSGSIHEQYF,TGTGCCAGCAGCCCGACTAGCGGGAGTATCCACGAGCAGTACTTC,TRBV12-3/TRBV12-4,15,TRBD2,few,TRBJ2-7
CASSLRLAHTDTQYF,TGTGCCAGCAGCCTACGACTAGCGCACACAGATACGCAGTATTTT,TRBV4-2,15,TRBD2,few,TRBJ2-3
CASSSDRAGGHEKLFF,TGTGCCAGCAGCTCCGACAGGGCCGGCGGCCATGAAAAACTGTTTTTT,TRBV12-3/TRBV12-4,16,TRBD1,few,TRBJ1-4
CASSADPRGTTEAFF,TGTGCCAGCAGCGCCGACCCCAGGGGGACCACTGAAGCTTTCTTT,TRBV2,15,TRBD1,.,TRBJ1-1
CASSRRQGLSEQYF,TGTGCCAGCAGTAGAAGACAGGGGTTGAGCGAGCAGTACTTC,TRBV12-3/TRBV12-4,14,TRBD1,few,TRBJ2-7
CASSPWGRGGSETQYF,TGTGCCAGCAGTCCCTGGGGGCGGGGGGGTTCAGAGACCCAGTACTTC,TRBV12-3/TRBV12-4,16,TRBD2,.,TRBJ2-5
CASSPETRGTEAFF,TGTGCCAGCTCACCGGAAACCAGGGGCACTGAAGCTTTCTTT,TRBV18,14,.,few,TRBJ1-1
CATSSLILLDTQYF,TGTGCCACCAGCAGCCTGATCCTCCTTGATACGCAGTATTTT,TRBV15,14,.,.,TRBJ2-3
CASSPSMFGDYGYTF,TGCGCCAGCAGCCCATCCATGTTTGGGGACTATGGCTACACCTTC,TRBV4-3,15,.,.,TRBJ1-2
CASSLGPTGGYGYTF,TGCGCCAGCAGCTTGGGACCGACTGGAGGATATGGCTACACCTTC,TRBV5-1,15,.,.,TRBJ1-2
CASSPTTGRGLREQYF,TGTGCCAGCAGTCCCACGACGGGGAGGGGACTACGGGAGCAGTACTTC,TRBV12-3/TRBV12-4,16,TRBD2,.,TRBJ2-7
CASGDGTVTAGELFF,TGCGCCAGCGGGGACGGGACAGTGACGGCCGGGGAGCTGTTTTTT,TRBV5-1,15,TRBD1,.,TRBJ2-2
CAWSTTSAGYEQYF,TGTGCCTGGAGTACGACGTCAGCGGGTTACGAGCAGTACTTC,TRBV30,14,.,.,TRBJ2-7
CSVEASDRLTYNEQFF,TGCAGCGTTGAAGCCTCGGACCGACTTACCTACAATGAGCAGTTCTTC,TRBV29-1,16,.,.,TRBJ2-1
CASSSSQGADSPLHF,TGTGCCAGCAGCTCCTCGCAGGGGGCGGATTCACCCCTCCACTTT,TRBV7-9,15,TRBD1,.,TRBJ1-6
CATSDRGPGQWEETQYF,TGTGCCACCAGTGACCGTGGACCGGGACAGTGGGAAGAGACCCAGTACTTC,TRBV24-1,17,TRBD1,.,TRBJ2-5
CASSLGQGVDGYTF,TGCGCCAGCAGCCTGGGACAGGGGGTTGATGGCTACACCTTC,TRBV5-1,14,TRBD1,few,TRBJ1-2
CSVDGVNQETQYF,TGCAGCGTTGACGGGGTCAACCAAGAGACCCAGTACTTC,TRBV29-1,13,.,few,TRBJ2-5
CASRTRGMGTDTQYF,TGCGCCAGCAGGACCAGGGGAATGGGCACAGATACGCAGTATTTT,TRBV5-1,15,.,.,TRBJ2-3
CSAGQDYEQYF,TGCAGCGCTGGACAAGACTACGAGCAGTACTTC,TRBV29-1,11,.,.,TRBJ2-7
CASSLESAWTGGTQYF,TGTGCCAGCAGCTTGGAGTCGGCGTGGACAGGGGGGACCCAGTACTTC,TRBV5-6,16,TRBD1,few,TRBJ2-5
CASSQGVNTGELFF,TGTGCCAGCAGCCAAGGAGTAAACACCGGGGAGCTGTTTTTT,TRBV3-1,14,.,many,TRBJ2-2
CASRPWQAGNDEQFF,TGTGCCAGCAGACCCTGGCAGGCGGGCAACGATGAGCAGTTCTTC,TRBV2,15,.,.,TRBJ2-1
CASSLAGGLEETQYF,TGCGCCAGCAGCCTTGCGGGAGGGTTGGAAGAGACCCAGTACTTC,TRBV5-1,15,TRBD2,.,TRBJ2-5
CASRLLTDTQYF,TGTGCCAGCAGGCTACTCACAGATACGCAGTATTTT,TRBV2,12,.,.,TRBJ2-3
CASSSSGRGNEQFF,TGTGCCAGCAGTTCAAGCGGGAGGGGTAATGAGCAGTTCTTC,TRBV6-6,14,TRBD2,few,TRBJ2-1
CSASDPGHLRNIQYF,TGCAGTGCTAGCGACCCAGGGCATCTTAGAAACATTCAGTACTTC,TRBV20-1,15,.,.,TRBJ2-4
CASRTENTEAFF,TGTGCCAGCAGGACCGAGAACACTGAAGCTTTCTTT,TRBV7-8,12,.,.,TRBJ1-1
CASSEGTASSYEQYF,TGTGCCAGCAGTGAAGGGACAGCCAGCTCCTACGAGCAGTACTTC,TRBV2,15,.,.,TRBJ2-7
CARALAPNEQFF,TGTGCCAGGGCACTAGCGCCCAATGAGCAGTTCTTC,TRBV2,12,TRBD2,.,TRBJ2-1
CASSPVGAGSKVHF,.,TRBV3-1,14,.,.,TRBJ2-3
CSARVSRGRGDEQYF,TGCAGTGCTAGAGTTTCCAGGGGGCGGGGAGACGAGCAGTACTTC,TRBV20-1,15,TRBD1,few,TRBJ2-7
CSAEGQRTGNQPQHF,TGCAGTGCCGAGGGCCAGAGAACGGGCAATCAGCCCCAGCATTTT,TRBV20-1,15,.,few,TRBJ1-5
CASSLSGFSYGYTF,TGTGCCAGCAGCTTATCAGGGTTTAGCTATGGCTACACCTTC,TRBV7-2,14,.,.,TRBJ1-2
CASRPQGRGYTF,TGTGCCAGCAGACCACAGGGTCGGGGCTACACCTTC,TRBV7-6,12,.,.,TRBJ1-2
CSAPSIAGGDEQFF,TGCAGTGCTCCCTCGATAGCGGGAGGGGATGAGCAGTTCTTC,TRBV20-1,14,TRBD2,few,TRBJ2-1
CASSPAGPDTQYF,TGTGCCAGCAGCCCCGCCGGCCCAGATACGCAGTATTTT,TRBV7-6,13,.,few,TRBJ2-3
CASSLVKTGGRETQYF,TGTGCCAGCAGCTTAGTCAAGACAGGGGGTAGGGAGACCCAGTACTTC,TRBV7-9,16,TRBD1,.,TRBJ2-5
CASSQSGYTDTQYF,TGTGCCAGCAGCCAATCGGGGTACACAGATACGCAGTATTTT,TRBV16,14,.,.,TRBJ2-3
CASSRAGGAEAFF,TGCGCCAGCAGCAGAGCAGGGGGAGCTGAAGCTTTCTTT,TRBV5-1,13,TRBD1,.,TRBJ1-1
CASSQGWGVSSTGELFF,TGCGCCAGCAGCCAAGGCTGGGGAGTTTCGAGCACCGGGGAGCTGTTTTTT,TRBV4-1,17,.,.,TRBJ2-2
CASSQEWAGGHSYGYTF,TGTGCCAGCAGCCAAGAATGGGCAGGGGGCCACTCCTATGGCTACACCTTC,TRBV4-2,17,TRBD1,.,TRBJ1-2